This T cell receptor beta chain was recorded in a study of cytomegalovirus exposure and HLA in healthy donors. Whole-study findings and limits: As a later analysis revealed, the rate of TCR association differed by HLA locus, with DRB1 most and HLA-C fewest. Judged likely to be a sequencing artifact was a cluster of highly shared sequence variants.

To note about this clone: Its antigen is unidentified.

Germline V lookup: CDR1 MGHRA, CDR2 YSYEKL. This CDR3 comprises 16 residues. V shed 0 bases and J 5 bases; nucleotides not matched to a gene: 4. Researchers ran the PCR with 60 Vbeta and 13 Jbeta primers. Data came from immunoSEQ multiplex PCR; TCRdb stores just in-frame clones and leaves some out. Of 110,000 to 150,000 clones listed, about three quarters are singletons. The rearrangement joins TRBV4-1 to TRBJ2-3; TRBD2 matches at 11 bases. The TCR comes from a woman aged 30 to 39 in good health and CMV-seronegative. Input material: PBMCs. CDR3: CASSQEIAGGLDTQYF. CDR3 nucleotides: TGCGCCAGCAGCCAAGAGATAGCGGGGGGGTTAGATACGCAGTATTTT.